The 30 T cell receptor beta chains below were found in one sample sequenced in a study of Graves' ophthalmopathy and Graves' hyperthyroidism. Amplified material comprised TCR beta CDR3 regions derived from RNA transcripts. RT-PCR in the first round used HTBI primers; a second-round multiplex PCR followed. TCRdb passed the multiplex PCR reads through MiXCR, listing each CDR3 protein once. Of around 1,200,000 distinct CDR3 sequences in the sample, less than 45% were seen once. The sequencing input was peripheral blood or thyroid tissue (not recorded which). The receptor set was obtained from an adult man with Graves' hyperthyroidism.

Of note for this clonotype: A much larger clonotype is one base distant, so this may be a read error. The chain carries TRBV20-1 and TRBJ1-2; D is uncertain. The CDR3 is 15 amino acids. V was clipped by 0 bases and J by 5 bases, with 16 bases between them. Looked up from germline, CDR1 is DFQATT and CDR2 is SNEGSKA (reference sequence). CDR3 in amino acids: CSARDLGRRLYGYTF. CDR3 DNA: TGCAGTGCTAGAGACCTAGGGCGACGCCTATATGGCTACACCTTC.

This clonotype was found many times. The genes are TRBV15 and TRBJ1-2; D call uncertain. Per germline, CDR1 LNHNV and CDR2 YYDKDF (reference sequence). Trimming removed 3 bases from V and 7 bases from J, with 18 bases in between. The CDR3 extends over 15 amino acids. CDR3 in amino acids: CATSSYPREYGGYTF. In nucleotides, the CDR3 is TGTGCCACCAGCAGCTACCCGAGGGAATACGGTGGCTACACCTTC.

The chain is built from TRBV11-2 and TRBJ2-5, with 8 bases identical to TRBD2. The CDR3 extends over 14 amino acids. After removal of 2 bases from V and 7 bases from J, the junction contained 6 bases not matched to a gene. Germline assignment: CDR1 SGHAT and CDR2 FQNNGV. CDR3 in amino acids: CASSLILREVTQYF. The CDR3 DNA is TGTGCCAGCAGCTTAATTTTGCGGGAGGTGACCCAGTACTTC. The full variable domain, completed using reference TRBV11-2 and TRBJ2-5, is EAGVAQSPRYKIIEKRQSVAFWCNPISGHATLYWYQQILGQGPKLLIQFQNNGVVDDSQLPKDRFSAERLKGVDSTLKIQPAKLEDSAVYLCASSLILREVTQYFGPGTRLLVL.

This clonotype was recorded many times. This sequence joins TRBV29-1 and TRBJ2-2, with 10 bases fitting TRBD1. Trimming cost V 2 bases and J 6 bases; bases outside gene matches: 6. The CDR3 is 15 amino acids. The germline CDR1 and CDR2 sequences are SQVTM and ANQGSEA. DNA for the CDR3: TGCAGCGTTGAATGGGGACAGGGGCTCGCCGGGGAGCTGTTTTTT. This sequence encodes CSVEWGQGLAGELFF.

V gene TRBV20-1 combines with J gene TRBJ2-7; no definite D call. This CDR3 is built from 12 residues. V was pared by 3 bases and J by 7 bases, with 13 bases between. The germline CDR1 and CDR2 sequences are DFQATT and SNEGSKA (reference sequence). CDR3 residues: CSASPSTGEQYF. CDR3 coding DNA: TGCAGTGCTAGCCCATCGACCGGGGAGCAGTACTTC.

This clonotype has only a few counts. J is TRBJ1-5 and V is TRBV19; 8 nucleotides align to TRBD1. In germline, CDR1 is LNHDA, CDR2 SQIVND (reference sequence). The V and J ends lost 2 bases and 5 bases, in that order; junction bases with no gene match: 11. The CDR3 loop spans 17 amino acids. The CDR3: CASSIPRRWTGHQPQHF. The CDR3 DNA follows: TGTGCCAGTAGTATACCCCGCCGTTGGACAGGGCATCAGCCCCAGCATTTT.

The V and J genes are TRBV7-3 and TRBJ1-6; D unclear. The CDR3 spans 13 residues. V lost 1 base to trimming and J lost 8 bases, with 6 bases between them. Germline V CDR1 and CDR2: SGHTA, FQGTGA. This CDR3 is CASSLRVDSPLHF. The CDR3 coding sequence is TGTGCCAGCAGCTTAAGGGTGGATTCACCCCTCCACTTT.

This clonotype was counted a single time. The genes are TRBV20-1 and TRBJ2-7; 12 positions match TRBD2. Trimming took 5 bases from V and 2 from J; bases not matched to a gene: 7. Per germline, CDR1 DFQATT and CDR2 SNEGSKA (reference sequence). CDR3 length: 15 amino acids. Here the CDR3 DNA reads TGCAGTGCTTGGACTAGCGGGACAGGCACCTACGAGCAGTACTTC. Translation: CSAWTSGTGTYEQYF.

The V call is TRBV11-2, the J call TRBJ1-6, with TRBD1 matching 8 bases. This CDR3 comprises 18 residues. CDR1 is SGHAT, CDR2 FQNNGV, per germline. With V trimmed by 1 base and J by 3 bases, 8 bases remained unmatched. The CDR3 sequence is CASSLAGQGVGYNSPLHF. CDR3 sequence (DNA): TGTGCCAGCAGCTTAGCTGGACAGGGAGTGGGCTATAATTCACCCCTCCACTTT.

This chain links TRBV29-1 with TRBJ2-5; a possible D gene is TRBD2 (5 bases). Trimming took off 2 bases at V and 5 bases at J, with 15 bases between the two ends. The CDR3 is 14 residues long. The germline CDR1 and CDR2 sequences are SQVTM and ANQGSEA. The CDR3 sequence: CSVELGSREETQYF. The CDR3 nucleotides read TGCAGCGTTGAATTAGGCTCTAGGGAGGAGACCCAGTACTTC.

The V gene is TRBV12-3 or TRBV12-4, the J gene TRBJ1-3, with unresolved D. Trimming shortened V by 4 bases and J by 7 bases, and 20 bases separated the two germline ends. This CDR3 has 16 residues. The CDR3 loop is CASSYRVSVEWNTIYF. The CDR3 nucleotides read TGTGCCAGCAGTTACCGGGTGTCAGTGGAATGGAACACCATATATTTT.

This clonotype was recorded many times. The gene calls are TRBV2 and TRBJ2-7, with TRBD2 matching 7 bases. CDR3 length: 14 amino acids. J was trimmed by 4 bases and V by 6 bases; bases with no gene match: 9. The germline CDR1 and CDR2 sequences are SNHLY and FYNNEI. The CDR3 region is CASRLSGTKYEQYF. The CDR3 DNA sequence: TGTGCCAGCAGGCTCAGTGGGACTAAATACGAGCAGTACTTC.

This clonotype was recorded many times. This chain links TRBV7-8 with TRBJ2-5, with 7 bases matching TRBD2. CDR3 length equals 15 residues. Trimming took 2 bases from V and 5 from J; bases not matched to a gene: 8. In germline, CDR1 is SGHVS, CDR2 FQNEAQ. CDR3 DNA: TGTGCCAGCAGCTTATTGGTGGGGGAGGGGGAGACCCAGTACTTC. Protein: CASSLLVGEGETQYF.

The chain is built from TRBV15 and TRBJ1-6; 7 bases agree with TRBD1. V gave up 8 bases and J gave up 10 bases; unmatched junction bases: 8. The CDR3 has 13 residues. Per germline, CDR1 LNHNV and CDR2 YYDKDF (reference sequence). The CDR3, as DNA: TGTGCCACCGAGAGGGACAGTATCTCACCCCTCCACTTT. Residues: CATERDSISPLHF.

The chain combines TRBV7-9 with TRBJ1-2; 10 bases match TRBD1. This CDR3 region has 20 residues. Per the germline V gene, CDR1 is SEHNR and CDR2 is FQNEAQ (reference sequence). The V gene end was trimmed by 5 bases and the J gene end by 4 bases; junction bases not matched to a gene: 22. Written as DNA, the CDR3 is TGTGCCAGCAGCCCCCCCCCTTGGGGGGTCGGACAGGGGGTCCGCTATGGCTACACCTTC. This encodes CASSPPPWGVGQGVRYGYTF.

This clonotype was seen at least ten times. This chain joins TRBV5-1 and TRBJ1-5; the D is unclear. This CDR3 contains 14 residues. Germline V CDR1 and CDR2: SGHRS, YFSETQ. The germline V and J ends were trimmed by 0 bases and 6 bases, with 10 bases remaining between them. CDR3 in DNA: TGCGCCAGCAGCTTGGACACGACTGGTCAGCCCCAGCATTTT. Encoded protein: CASSLDTTGQPQHF.

This clonotype was detected ten times or more. The CDR3 sequence: CASSWPRDSEYGYTF. DNA of the CDR3: TGTGCCAGCAGCTGGCCCCGGGACAGCGAATATGGCTACACCTTC. The chain combines TRBV5-6 with TRBJ1-2, with 7 bases aligning to TRBD1. Unmatched junction bases numbered 10, after V lost 3 bases and J lost 5 bases. Germline values: CDR1 SGHDT, CDR2 YYEEEE. This CDR3 contains 15 residues. Full variable domain (remainder filled in from reference TRBV5-6 and TRBJ1-2): DAGVTQSPTHLIKTRGQQVTLRCSPKSGHDTVSWYQQALGQGPQFIFQYYEEEERQRGNFPDRFSGHQFPNYSSELNVNALLLGDSALYLCASSWPRDSEYGYTFGSGTRLTVV.

Concerning this clonotype itself: Since a much larger clone is just one base distant, this may be a read error. V gene TRBV11-2 combines with J gene TRBJ2-7; D is unresolved. V lost 5 bases and J lost 1, with 9 bases in between. Germline V gene lookup returns CDR1 SGHAT and CDR2 FQNNGV. This CDR3 has 13 residues. CDR3 region: CASSPARSYEQYF. The CDR3 DNA sequence: TGTGCCAGCAGCCCAGCACGGTCCTACGAGCAGTACTTC.

The gene calls are TRBV10-3 and TRBJ1-1, with 11 bases fitting TRBD1. In germline, CDR1 is ENHRY, CDR2 SYGVKD. V lost 9 bases, J lost 1 base, and 10 bases stayed unmatched. The CDR3 extends over 16 amino acids. The DNA for the CDR3 is TGTGCCATGGGCACCGGGACAGGGGGTAGGAACACTGAAGCTTTCTTT. Protein product: CAMGTGTGGRNTEAFF.

This clonotype was seen ten or more times. The chain has TRBV19 and TRBJ2-7; 7 bases match TRBD1. Germline V lookup: CDR1 LNHDA, CDR2 SQIVND (reference sequence). J was trimmed by 4 bases and V by 6 bases; bases with no gene match: 15. The CDR3 sequence is 16 residues long. The CDR3 DNA sequence: TGTGCCAGTAGCTTCGTTACAGGGGTTTGTACGTACGAGCAGTACTTC. Its protein is CASSFVTGVCTYEQYF.

This clonotype was found a few times. The chain recombines TRBV7-2 with TRBJ2-7; possibly TRBD2 for D (6 bases). Germline CDR1 is SGHTA and CDR2 is FQGNSA. V was trimmed by 4 bases and J by 2 bases, leaving 15 bases between them. This CDR3 region has 15 residues. CDR3 sequence (DNA): TGTGCCAGCAGCTCCGGGCTAGCGAATACCTACGAGCAGTACTTC. Translating gives CASSSGLANTYEQYF. The full variable domain, in which reference TRBV7-2 and TRBJ2-7 provide the parts outside the CDR3, is GAGVSQSPSNKVTEKGKDVELRCDPISGHTALYWYRQSLGQGLEFLIYFQGNSAPDKSGLPSDRFSAERTGGSVSTLTIQRTQQEDSAVYLCASSSGLANTYEQYFGPGTRLTVT.

This rearrangement joins TRBV7-3 to TRBJ1-1, with TRBD1 matching over 8 bases. The CDR3 runs to 15 residues. The junction had 8 bases not matched to a gene; V was cut back by 5 bases and J by 3 bases. Germline V gene sequence: CDR1 SGHTA, CDR2 FQGTGA. The CDR3 nucleotides are TGTGCCAGCAGCGAGGCAGGGGGCGGAGACACTGAAGCTTTCTTT. Translation gives CASSEAGGGDTEAFF.

J is TRBJ1-5 and V is TRBV7-9; D remains ambiguous. The CDR3 contains 16 residues. Trimming pared 1 base from V and 7 bases from J, leaving 17 bases between. Germline CDR1 reads SEHNR; CDR2 reads FQNEAQ (reference sequence). The CDR3 is CASSLEGPGELQPQHF. The CDR3 DNA follows: TGTGCCAGCAGCTTAGAAGGGCCCGGGGAATTGCAGCCCCAGCATTTT.

This clonotype occurred many times. The chain combines TRBV12-3 or TRBV12-4 with TRBJ1-5; possible D gene TRBD1, 5 bases. V was trimmed by 5 bases and J by 4 bases, leaving 9 bases between them. This CDR3 comprises 13 residues. The DNA of the CDR3 is TGTGCCAGCAGTGGGGGACCTAATCAGCCCCAGCATTTT. It translates to CASSGGPNQPQHF.

V and J are TRBV2 and TRBJ2-7, with 8 bases that match TRBD1. Germline trimming cut 2 bases from V and 0 bases from J; bases unmatched to any gene: 6. The germline gives CDR1 SNHLY, CDR2 FYNNEI. The CDR3 covers 16 residues. The DNA for the CDR3 is TGTGCCAGCAGTGAAAAGACAGGGGCCTACTCCTACGAGCAGTACTTC. Translating it yields CASSEKTGAYSYEQYF. The entire variable domain, with the rest obtained from reference TRBV2 and TRBJ2-7, is as follows: EPEVTQTPSHQVTQMGQEVILRCVPISNHLYFYWYRQILGQKVEFLVSFYNNEISEKSEIFDDQFSVERPDGSNFTLKIRSTKLEDSAMYFCASSEKTGAYSYEQYFGPGTRLTVT.

This clonotype was counted a single time. The chain links TRBV20-1 to TRBJ1-6; maybe TRBD1 (5 bases). This CDR3 spans 15 amino acids. Trimming pared 5 bases from V and 12 bases from J, leaving 23 bases between. Per germline, CDR1 DFQATT and CDR2 SNEGSKA (reference sequence). The CDR3 loop reads CSAPLPQGMGGPLHF. The DNA of the CDR3 is TGCAGTGCTCCCCTACCACAAGGGATGGGGGGACCCCTCCACTTT.

This clonotype was seen just once. V is TRBV7-7 and J is TRBJ2-5, with a weak D call TRBD1 (5 bases). The CDR3 extends over 15 amino acids. V dropped 7 bases and J dropped 5 bases, with 20 bases sitting between them. The germline V gene encodes CDR1 SSHAT and CDR2 FNYEAQ (reference sequence). Written as DNA, the CDR3 is TGTGCCAGCATGCCCATCATGGGGCAGGGCGAGACCCAGTACTTC. Translated, it gives CASMPIMGQGETQYF.

The J gene is TRBJ2-6, the V gene TRBV29-1; D is unresolved. The CDR3 has 14 amino acids. Germline CDR1 reads SQVTM; CDR2 reads ANQGSEA. V was pared by 4 bases and J by 4 bases, with 11 bases between. The CDR3 protein is CSVASTAGANVLTF. The CDR3, as DNA: TGCAGCGTTGCCAGTACCGCCGGGGCCAACGTCCTGACTTTC.

This clonotype turned up a few times. The V gene is TRBV10-2, the J gene TRBJ1-2; D may be TRBD1 (5 bases). Germline CDR1 WSHSY, CDR2 SAAADI. There are 13 residues in the CDR3. Trimming removed 0 bases from V and 8 bases from J, with 10 bases in between. The CDR3 nucleotides read TGCGCCAGCAGTGAGTCTGGGGCTCGCGGCTACACCTTC. It is translated as CASSESGARGYTF.

The chain employs TRBV20-1 and TRBJ1-6, with D uncertain. From germline, CDR1 is DFQATT and CDR2 SNEGSKA (reference sequence). The CDR3 has 18 amino acids. Trimming left V 1 base short and J 3 bases short, with 19 bases between. CDR3 region: CSARAPLGVQNYNSPLHF. The CDR3, as DNA: TGCAGTGCTAGAGCGCCGCTTGGGGTACAGAACTATAATTCACCCCTCCACTTT.